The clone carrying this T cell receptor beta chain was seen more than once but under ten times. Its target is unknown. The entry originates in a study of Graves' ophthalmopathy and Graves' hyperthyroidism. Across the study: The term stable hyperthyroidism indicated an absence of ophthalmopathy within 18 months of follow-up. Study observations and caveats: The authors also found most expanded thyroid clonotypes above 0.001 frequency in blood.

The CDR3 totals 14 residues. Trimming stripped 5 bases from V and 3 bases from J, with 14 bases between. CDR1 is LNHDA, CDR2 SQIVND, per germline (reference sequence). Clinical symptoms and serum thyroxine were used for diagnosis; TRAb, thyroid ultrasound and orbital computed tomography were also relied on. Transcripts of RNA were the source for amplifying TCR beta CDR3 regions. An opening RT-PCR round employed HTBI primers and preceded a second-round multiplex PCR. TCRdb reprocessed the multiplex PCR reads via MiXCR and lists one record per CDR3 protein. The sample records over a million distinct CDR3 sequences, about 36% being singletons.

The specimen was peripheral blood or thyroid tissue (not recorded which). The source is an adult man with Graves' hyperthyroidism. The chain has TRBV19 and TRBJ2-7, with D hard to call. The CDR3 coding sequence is TGTGCCAGTAGTTTGAACGGATATGGCTACGAGCAGTACTTC. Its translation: CASSLNGYGYEQYF.